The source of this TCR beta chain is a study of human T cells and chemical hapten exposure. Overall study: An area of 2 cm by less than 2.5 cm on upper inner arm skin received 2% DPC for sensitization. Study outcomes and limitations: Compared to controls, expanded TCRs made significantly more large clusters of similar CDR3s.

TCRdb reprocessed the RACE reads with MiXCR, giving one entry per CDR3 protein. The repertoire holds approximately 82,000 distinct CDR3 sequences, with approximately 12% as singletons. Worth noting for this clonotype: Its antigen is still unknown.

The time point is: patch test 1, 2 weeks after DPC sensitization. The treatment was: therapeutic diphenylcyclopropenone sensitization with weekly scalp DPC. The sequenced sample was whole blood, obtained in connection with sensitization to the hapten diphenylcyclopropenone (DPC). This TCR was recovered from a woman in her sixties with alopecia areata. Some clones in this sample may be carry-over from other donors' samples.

This CDR3 is CASSLRGDQPQHF. The CDR3 DNA is TGCGCCAGCAGTTTAAGGGGGGATCAGCCCCAGCATTTT. This chain joins TRBV10-1 and TRBJ1-5; tentatively, D is TRBD1 (6 bases). Trimming removed 5 bases from V and 5 bases from J, with 10 bases in between. Per germline, CDR1 WNHNN and CDR2 SYGVQD (reference sequence). This CDR3 is built from 13 residues.